The T cell receptor beta chain described here comes from a study of cytomegalovirus exposure and HLA in healthy donors. Study-level findings and limits: Among TCR sequences, most were rare, though some public TCRs appeared in many donors.

This clone was recorded a few times. Its matching antigen is unknown. With 60 Vbeta and 13 Jbeta primers, the PCR was carried out. The assay was immunoSEQ multiplex PCR, and TCRdb's table has in-frame clones only and misses some. The table has over 120,000 clones, about 73% seen once; the top ten hold approximately 2%. V shed 9 bases, J shed 5 bases, and the junction held 8 bases outside the gene matches. The CDR3 sequence is 14 residues long. Per the germline V gene, CDR1 is MRHNA and CDR2 is SNTAGT. The sample consisted of PBMCs. The J gene is TRBJ2-2, the V gene TRBV6-4; 8 nucleotides align to TRBD1. This receptor was taken from an older woman in good health and CMV-seropositive. The CDR3, as DNA: TGTGCCAGTAGCGGACAGGGTGGAACCGGGGAGCTGTTTTTT. It encodes CASSGQGGTGELFF.